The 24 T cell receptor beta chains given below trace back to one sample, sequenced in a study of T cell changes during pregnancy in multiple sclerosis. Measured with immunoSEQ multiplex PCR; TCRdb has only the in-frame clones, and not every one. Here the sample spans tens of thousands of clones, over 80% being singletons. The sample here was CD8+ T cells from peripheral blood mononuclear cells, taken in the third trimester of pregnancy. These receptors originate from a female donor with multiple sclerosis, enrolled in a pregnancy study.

CDR3 in amino acids: CASSAGTGPAYEQYF. The CDR3 DNA is TGTGCCAGTAGTGCCGGGACAGGGCCCGCTTACGAGCAGTACTTC. The V call is TRBV19, the J call TRBJ2-7, with 9 nucleotides matching TRBD1. Germline V gene lookup returns CDR1 LNHDA and CDR2 SQIVND (reference sequence). There are 15 residues in the CDR3. J gave up 4 bases and V 5 bases, and 9 bases lay outside the gene matches.

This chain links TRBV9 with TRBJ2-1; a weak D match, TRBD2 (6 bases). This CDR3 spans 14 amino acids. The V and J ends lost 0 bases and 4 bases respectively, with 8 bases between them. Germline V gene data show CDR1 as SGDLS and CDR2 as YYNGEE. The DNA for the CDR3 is TGTGCCAGCAGCGTAGCGGGAGATTACAATGAGCAGTTCTTC. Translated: CASSVAGDYNEQFF.

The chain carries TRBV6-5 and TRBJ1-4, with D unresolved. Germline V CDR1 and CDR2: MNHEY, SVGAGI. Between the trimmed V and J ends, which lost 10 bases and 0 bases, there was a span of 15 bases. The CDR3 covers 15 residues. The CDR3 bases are TGTGCCACCCCACAGTGTGAAGCAACTAATGAAAAACTGTTTTTT. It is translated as CATPQCEATNEKLFF.

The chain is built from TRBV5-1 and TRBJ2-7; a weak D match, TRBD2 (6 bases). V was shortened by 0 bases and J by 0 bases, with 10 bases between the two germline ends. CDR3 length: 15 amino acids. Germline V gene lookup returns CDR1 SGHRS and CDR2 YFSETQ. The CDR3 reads CASSLGPSVSYEQYF. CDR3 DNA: TGCGCCAGCAGCTTGGGTCCTAGCGTCTCCTACGAGCAGTACTTC.

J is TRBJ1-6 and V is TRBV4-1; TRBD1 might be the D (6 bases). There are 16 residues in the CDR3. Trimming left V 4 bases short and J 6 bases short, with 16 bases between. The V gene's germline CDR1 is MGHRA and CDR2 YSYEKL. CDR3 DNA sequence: TGCGCCAGCAGCCCGGGGGCAGGGGAGGGTAATTCACCCCTCCACTTT. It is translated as CASSPGAGEGNSPLHF.

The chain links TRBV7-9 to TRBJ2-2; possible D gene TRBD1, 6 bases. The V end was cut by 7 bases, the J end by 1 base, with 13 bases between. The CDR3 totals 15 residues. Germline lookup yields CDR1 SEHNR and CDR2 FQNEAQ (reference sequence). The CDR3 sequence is CASTAGDGNTGELFF. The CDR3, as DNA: TGTGCCAGCACCGCAGGGGATGGGAACACCGGGGAGCTGTTTTTT.

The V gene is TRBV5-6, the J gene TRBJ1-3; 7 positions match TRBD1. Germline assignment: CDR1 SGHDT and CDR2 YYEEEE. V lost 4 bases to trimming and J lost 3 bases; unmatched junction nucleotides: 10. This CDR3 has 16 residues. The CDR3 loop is CASSKTGTVIGNTIYF. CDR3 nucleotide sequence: TGTGCCAGCAGCAAAACCGGGACAGTCATTGGAAACACCATATATTTT.

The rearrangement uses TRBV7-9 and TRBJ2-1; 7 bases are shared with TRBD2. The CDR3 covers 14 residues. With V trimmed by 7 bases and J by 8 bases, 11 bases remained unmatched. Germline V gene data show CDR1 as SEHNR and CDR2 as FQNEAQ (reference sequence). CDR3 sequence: CASIHAGELDEQFF. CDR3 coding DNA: TGTGCCAGCATACATGCGGGGGAGTTGGATGAGCAGTTCTTC.

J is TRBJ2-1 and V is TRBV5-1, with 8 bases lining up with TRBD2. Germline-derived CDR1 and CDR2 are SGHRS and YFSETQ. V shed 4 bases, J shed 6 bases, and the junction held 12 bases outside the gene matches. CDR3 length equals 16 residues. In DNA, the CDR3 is TGCGCCAGCAGCCCCTTTCCCGGGAGGGCGGTCAATGAGCAGTTCTTC. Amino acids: CASSPFPGRAVNEQFF.

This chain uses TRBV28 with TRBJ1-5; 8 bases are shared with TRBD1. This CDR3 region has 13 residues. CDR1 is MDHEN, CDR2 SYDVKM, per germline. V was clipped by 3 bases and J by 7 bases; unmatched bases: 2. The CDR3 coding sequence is TGTGCCAGCAGTTTCAGGGGGCAACAGCCCCAGCATTTT. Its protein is CASSFRGQQPQHF.

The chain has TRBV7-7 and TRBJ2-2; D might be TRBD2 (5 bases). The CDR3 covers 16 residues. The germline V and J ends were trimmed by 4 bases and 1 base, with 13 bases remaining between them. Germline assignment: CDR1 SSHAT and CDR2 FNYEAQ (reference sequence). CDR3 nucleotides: TGTGCCAGCAGCTCCCCCAGAGGACTGAACACCGGGGAGCTGTTTTTT. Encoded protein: CASSSPRGLNTGELFF.

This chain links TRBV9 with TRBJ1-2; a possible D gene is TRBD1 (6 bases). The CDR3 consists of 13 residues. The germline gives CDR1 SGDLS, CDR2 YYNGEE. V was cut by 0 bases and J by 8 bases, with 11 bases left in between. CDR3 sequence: CASSVGGQDGYTF. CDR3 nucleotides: TGTGCCAGCAGCGTAGGGGGGCAGGACGGCTACACCTTC.

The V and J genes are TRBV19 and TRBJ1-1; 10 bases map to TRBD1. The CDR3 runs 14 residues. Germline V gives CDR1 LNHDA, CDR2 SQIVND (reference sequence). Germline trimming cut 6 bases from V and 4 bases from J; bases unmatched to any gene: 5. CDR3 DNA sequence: TGTGCCAGTAGCTCCGGGACAGGGGTCACTGAAGCTTTCTTT. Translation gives CASSSGTGVTEAFF. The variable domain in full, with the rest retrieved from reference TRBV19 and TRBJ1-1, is DGGITQSPKYLFRKEGQNVTLSCEQNLNHDAMYWYRQDPGQGLRLIYYSQIVNDFQKGDIAEGYSVSREKKESFPLTVTSAQKNPTAFYLCASSSGTGVTEAFFGQGTRLTVV.

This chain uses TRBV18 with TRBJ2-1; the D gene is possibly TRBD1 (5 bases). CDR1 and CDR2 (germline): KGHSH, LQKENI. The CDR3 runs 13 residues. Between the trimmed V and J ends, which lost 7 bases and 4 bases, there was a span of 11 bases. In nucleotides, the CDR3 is TGTGCCAGCTTACCGGACACATACAATGAGCAGTTCTTC. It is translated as CASLPDTYNEQFF.

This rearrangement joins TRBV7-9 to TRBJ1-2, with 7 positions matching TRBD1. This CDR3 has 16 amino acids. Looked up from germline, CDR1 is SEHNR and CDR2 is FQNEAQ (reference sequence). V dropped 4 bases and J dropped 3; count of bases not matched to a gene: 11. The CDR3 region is CASSSIRQGSHYGYTF. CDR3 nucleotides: TGTGCCAGCAGCTCAATTAGACAGGGTAGTCACTATGGCTACACCTTC.

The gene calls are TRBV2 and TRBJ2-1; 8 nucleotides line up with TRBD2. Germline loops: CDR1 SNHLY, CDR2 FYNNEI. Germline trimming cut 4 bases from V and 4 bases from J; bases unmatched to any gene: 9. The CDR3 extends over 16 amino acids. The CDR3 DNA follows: TGTGCCAGCAGTGGCGGTAGCGGGGCTTGGTACAATGAGCAGTTCTTC. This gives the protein CASSGGSGAWYNEQFF. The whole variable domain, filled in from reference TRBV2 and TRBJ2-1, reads EPEVTQTPSHQVTQMGQEVILRCVPISNHLYFYWYRQILGQKVEFLVSFYNNEISEKSEIFDDQFSVERPDGSNFTLKIRSTKLEDSAMYFCASSGGSGAWYNEQFFGPGTRLTVL.

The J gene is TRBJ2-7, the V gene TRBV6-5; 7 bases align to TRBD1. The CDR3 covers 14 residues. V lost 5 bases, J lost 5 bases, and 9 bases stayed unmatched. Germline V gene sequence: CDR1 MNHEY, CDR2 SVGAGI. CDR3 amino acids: CASSDDRDVNEQYF. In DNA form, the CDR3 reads TGTGCCAGCAGTGATGACAGGGATGTAAACGAGCAGTACTTC.

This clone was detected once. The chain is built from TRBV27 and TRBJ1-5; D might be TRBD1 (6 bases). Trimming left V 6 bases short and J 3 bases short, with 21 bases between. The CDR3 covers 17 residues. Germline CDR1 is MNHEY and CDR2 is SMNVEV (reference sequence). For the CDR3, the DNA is TGTGCCAGCAGCCGAACGTCGCGGGGGCTCCACAATCAGCCCCAGCATTTT. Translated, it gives CASSRTSRGLHNQPQHF.

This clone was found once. The CDR3 nucleotides are TGTGCCAGCAGGACTGGGTTATCCACAGATACGCAGTATTTT. Protein product: CASRTGLSTDTQYF. The V call is TRBV7-9, the J call TRBJ2-3; D is unresolved. Germline assignment: CDR1 SEHNR and CDR2 FQNEAQ (reference sequence). Trimming pared 6 bases from V and 2 bases from J, leaving 12 bases between. The CDR3 contains 14 residues.

CDR3 DNA sequence: TGTGCCAGTAAAGGCAGGGGGGCTCCGGACACTGAAGCTTTCTTT. Translating it yields CASKGRGAPDTEAFF. The rearrangement links TRBV19 to TRBJ1-1; 7 positions agree with TRBD1. The V gene's germline CDR1 is LNHDA and CDR2 SQIVND (reference sequence). V was pared by 7 bases and J by 3 bases, with 11 bases of the junction left unmatched. This CDR3 is built from 15 residues. Full variable domain (missing parts from reference TRBV19 and TRBJ1-1): DGGITQSPKYLFRKEGQNVTLSCEQNLNHDAMYWYRQDPGQGLRLIYYSQIVNDFQKGDIAEGYSVSREKKESFPLTVTSAQKNPTAFYLCASKGRGAPDTEAFFGQGTRLTVV.

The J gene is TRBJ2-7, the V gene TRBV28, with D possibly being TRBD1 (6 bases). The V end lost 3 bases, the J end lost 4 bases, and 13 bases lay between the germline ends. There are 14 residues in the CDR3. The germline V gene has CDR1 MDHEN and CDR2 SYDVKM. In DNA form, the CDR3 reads TGTGCCAGCAGTTTCCAGGGGCGCGGGTACGAGCAGTACTTC. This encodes CASSFQGRGYEQYF.

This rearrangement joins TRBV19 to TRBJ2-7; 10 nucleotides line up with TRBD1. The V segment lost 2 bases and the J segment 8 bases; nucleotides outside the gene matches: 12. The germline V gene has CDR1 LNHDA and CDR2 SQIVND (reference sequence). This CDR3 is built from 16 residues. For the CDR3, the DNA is TGTGCCAGTAGTATATCCAATGTGGGGGACAGGGGCAAGCAGTACTTC. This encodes CASSISNVGDRGKQYF.

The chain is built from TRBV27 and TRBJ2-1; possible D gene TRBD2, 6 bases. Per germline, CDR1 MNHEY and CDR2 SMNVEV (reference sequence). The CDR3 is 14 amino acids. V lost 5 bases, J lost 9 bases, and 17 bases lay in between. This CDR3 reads CASSPGLPLAEQFF. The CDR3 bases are TGTGCCAGCAGTCCAGGACTACCATTGGCTGAGCAGTTCTTC.

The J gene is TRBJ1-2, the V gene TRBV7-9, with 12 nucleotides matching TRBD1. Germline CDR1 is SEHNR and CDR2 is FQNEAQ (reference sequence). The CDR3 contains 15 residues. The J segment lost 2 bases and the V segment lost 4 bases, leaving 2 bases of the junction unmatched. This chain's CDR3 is CASSWGTGGNYGYTF. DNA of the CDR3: TGTGCCAGCAGCTGGGGGACAGGGGGCAACTATGGCTACACCTTC.